The 10 T cell receptor beta chains reported below all come from one sample, sequenced in a study of T cells in Graves' hyperthyroidism and ophthalmopathy. Using RNA transcripts as the source, TCR beta CDR3 regions were amplified. First-round RT-PCR of the TCR CDR3 relied on the HTBI primer set. Via MiXCR, TCRdb re-called the multiplex PCR reads, giving one row per CDR3 protein. The repertoire holds 600,000 or so distinct CDR3 sequences, with 15% to 20% as singletons. Sequenced sample: blood. The origin of the receptors is a woman between 25 and 40 years old with Graves' hyperthyroidism.

This clonotype was seen ten or more times. This chain joins TRBV20-1 and TRBJ1-2; 8 bases agree with TRBD1. The CDR3 totals 14 residues. The V segment lost 0 bases and the J segment 4 bases; nucleotides outside the gene matches: 4. The germline V gene has CDR1 DFQATT and CDR2 SNEGSKA (reference sequence). The DNA of the CDR3 is TGCAGTGCTAGAGAGGCAGGGGGCGGCTATGGCTACACCTTC. Translating gives CSAREAGGGYGYTF.

This clonotype was picked up many times. The rearrangement links TRBV24-1 to TRBJ2-1; TRBD1 matches at 9 bases. V lost 3 bases and J lost 5; bases outside the gene matches: 4. In germline, CDR1 is KGHDR, CDR2 SFDVKD. This CDR3 has 15 amino acids. The CDR3 nucleotides are TGTGCCACCAGTGATATGGGACAGGGCCACAATGAGCAGTTCTTC. Its protein product is CATSDMGQGHNEQFF.

Comments on this clonotype: This may stem from a read error, because a much larger clone lies one nucleotide away. The chain couples TRBV7-2 to TRBJ1-1; maybe TRBD1 (6 bases). The germline V and J ends were trimmed by 4 bases and 7 bases, with 16 bases remaining between them. This CDR3 spans 14 amino acids. Germline V gene lookup returns CDR1 SGHTA and CDR2 FQGNSA. The CDR3 region is CASSCGQPKFEAFF. The DNA for the CDR3 is TGTGCCAGCAGCTGTGGACAGCCGAAATTTGAAGCTTTCTTT.

There are many counts of this clonotype. This chain uses TRBV28 with TRBJ1-1; a possible D gene is TRBD1 (5 bases). The ends were cut back, 10 bases at V and 1 base at J, with 7 bases in the middle. CDR3 size: 11 residues. CDR1 and CDR2 (germline): MDHEN, SYDVKM. CDR3 in DNA: TGTGCCACCACAGGGAACACTGAAGCTTTCTTT. Translating gives CATTGNTEAFF. Full variable domain (remainder filled in from reference TRBV28 and TRBJ1-1): DVKVTQSSRYLVKRTGEKVFLECVQDMDHENMFWYRQDPGLGLRLIYFSYDVKMKEKGDIPEGYSVSREKKERFSLILESASTNQTSMYLCATTGNTEAFFGQGTRLTVV.

This chain uses TRBV12-3 or TRBV12-4 with TRBJ2-2; 12 bases fit TRBD1. The CDR3 runs to 19 residues. After removal of 1 base from V and 3 bases from J, the junction contained 9 bases not matched to a gene. CDR3 residues: CASSLGVGQGAEDTGELFF. CDR3 coding DNA: TGTGCCAGCAGTTTAGGGGTGGGACAGGGGGCCGAGGACACCGGGGAGCTGTTTTTT.

This clonotype occurred many times. The chain joins TRBV28 to TRBJ1-1; D unclear. The CDR3 sequence is 14 residues long. Germline V CDR1 and CDR2: MDHEN, SYDVKM. The V end lost 5 bases, the J end lost 3 bases, and 13 bases lay between the germline ends. Written as DNA, the CDR3 is TGTGCCAGCAGTCCGTCGGGAGACCACACTGAAGCTTTCTTT. It yields the protein CASSPSGDHTEAFF.

This clonotype was detected only a few times. The rearrangement links TRBV14 to TRBJ2-3; no definite D call. Trimming removed 2 bases from V and 3 bases from J, with 9 bases in between. This CDR3 region has 14 residues. CDR1 SGHDN and CDR2 FVKESK come from the germline V gene. CDR3 in amino acids: CASSQHSGTDTQYF. The CDR3 nucleotides read TGTGCCAGCAGCCAACACAGTGGTACAGATACGCAGTATTTT.

Ten or more counts support this clonotype. The chain uses TRBV7-8 and TRBJ2-1, with a possible D match to TRBD2 (5 bases). In germline, CDR1 is SGHVS, CDR2 FQNEAQ. Trimming shortened V by 3 bases and J by 2 bases, and 11 bases separated the two germline ends. This CDR3 is 15 amino acids long. The CDR3 DNA reads TGTGCCAGCAGCTTTCCCCTAGCTGCCTACAATGAGCAGTTCTTC. Residues: CASSFPLAAYNEQFF.

In this sample, this clonotype turned up a few times. The rearrangement uses TRBV4-1 and TRBJ2-3; the match to TRBD2 covers 13 bases. The CDR3 runs to 20 residues. V trimming: 4 bases; J trimming: 0 bases; junction bases outside the gene matches: 13. CDR1 and CDR2 from the germline V gene are MGHRA and YSYEKL. The CDR3 loop reads CASSLGLAGVILLSTDTQYF. The CDR3 bases are TGCGCCAGCAGCCTAGGACTAGCGGGGGTTATACTTCTTAGCACAGATACGCAGTATTTT.

This clonotype was seen a handful of times. The CDR3 DNA reads TGTGCCAGCAGCGCGTTCCGGGACAGGTATAACTATGGCTACACCTTC. Its translation is CASSAFRDRYNYGYTF. The V call is TRBV9, the J call TRBJ1-2, with 8 bases lining up with TRBD1. J lost 1 base, V lost 3 bases, and 8 bases had no gene match. CDR1 and CDR2 from the germline V gene are SGDLS and YYNGEE. CDR3 length: 16 residues.